These T cell receptor beta chains were read from a single sample in a study of blood T cell repertoires in COVID-19. The method was immunoSEQ multiplex PCR; TCRdb's version includes in-frame clones alone and lacks a portion of them. The sample has approximately 470,000 clones, around 90% seen once. The specimen sequenced was PBMCs or T cells enriched from blood (not recorded which). These receptors were obtained from a woman in her late teens or twenties who had recovered from COVID-19. Both conserved end residues are part of each CDR3. D genes are given only for firm matches. Where a row states a size, it is once, few, many or the class of an expanded clone; other rows omit it.

DNA: TGTGCCAGCAGCCGGGGATCAGGGTCTGGAAACACCATATATTTT
CDR3: CASSRGSGSGNTIYF
J: TRBJ1-3
size: -
D: -
length: 15
V: TRBV3-1/TRBV3-2

DNA: TGTGCCAGCAGCGGGGGACTAGCGGGGGTGAATGAGCAGTTCTTC
CDR3: CASSGGLAGVNEQFF
J: TRBJ2-1
size: -
D: TRBD2
length: 15
V: TRBV9

DNA: TGTGCCAGTAGTTTAAAGACAGGCTACGAGCAGTACTTC
CDR3: CASSLKTGYEQYF
J: TRBJ2-7
size: -
D: -
length: 13
V: TRBV19

DNA: TGCGCCAGCAGCCCGGGACAGGGGAAAGAGACCCAGTACTTC
CDR3: CASSPGQGKETQYF
J: TRBJ2-5
size: -
D: TRBD1
length: 14
V: TRBV5-1

DNA: TGTGCCAGCTCTCCCGGACAGAGGGGTGAAGCTTTCTTT
CDR3: CASSPGQRGEAFF
J: TRBJ1-1
size: -
D: -
length: 13
V: TRBV18

DNA: TGTGCCATCAGCGCCGGGACACGTTATGGCTACACCTTC
CDR3: CAISAGTRYGYTF
J: TRBJ1-2
size: -
D: -
length: 13
V: TRBV10-3

DNA: TGTGCCAGCAGTCAGGTAAACACTGAAGCTTTCTTT
CDR3: CASSQVNTEAFF
J: TRBJ1-1
size: -
D: -
length: 12
V: TRBV28

DNA: TGCGCCAGCAGCCAGGAGTTGAACACTGAAGCTTTCTTT
CDR3: CASSQELNTEAFF
J: TRBJ1-1
size: -
D: -
length: 13
V: TRBV4-1

DNA: TGTGCCAGCAGCTTAACCGTCCAAGAGACCCAGTACTTC
CDR3: CASSLTVQETQYF
J: TRBJ2-5
size: -
D: -
length: 13
V: TRBV7-3

DNA: TGTGCCACCAGTGAGCCACTCGGACAGGGCCCTGAAGAGACCCAGTACTTC
CDR3: CATSEPLGQGPEETQYF
J: TRBJ2-5
size: once
D: TRBD1
length: 17
V: TRBV24-1

DNA: TGTGCCAGCAGTGAAGTCGTTCTGAATGAGCAGTTCTTC
CDR3: CASSEVVLNEQFF
J: TRBJ2-1
size: -
D: -
length: 13
V: TRBV2

DNA: TGTGCCAGCAGTGTAGTCGCGGTTTACAATGAGCAGTTCTTC
CDR3: CASSVVAVYNEQFF
J: TRBJ2-1
size: -
D: -
length: 14
V: TRBV2

DNA: TGTGCCAGCTCACCTTCCCGGACAGGGGGCTACGAGCAGTACTTC
CDR3: CASSPSRTGGYEQYF
J: TRBJ2-7
size: -
D: TRBD1
length: 15
V: TRBV18

DNA: TGTGCCAGCTCACCCGACAGGGGGAATGAGCAGTTCTTC
CDR3: CASSPDRGNEQFF
J: TRBJ2-1
size: -
D: TRBD1
length: 13
V: TRBV18

DNA: TGTGCCAGCAGTTTATCCAGGACAGGGGTCTACACCTTC
CDR3: CASSLSRTGVYTF
J: TRBJ1-2
size: -
D: TRBD1
length: 13
V: TRBV27

DNA: TGTGCCAGCAGTTTCCTTGAGGGGGGGGAAAAACTGTTTTTT
CDR3: CASSFLEGGEKLFF
J: TRBJ1-4
size: -
D: -
length: 14
V: TRBV28

DNA: TGTGCCAGCAGCAAAGAGAAGGGGCGGCAAGCTTTCTTT
CDR3: CASSKEKGRQAFF
J: TRBJ1-1
size: -
D: -
length: 13
V: TRBV21-1

DNA: TGTGCCAGCAGCTCACACCACCCCTGGGCAGGGAACTATGGCTACACCTTC
CDR3: CASSSHHPWAGNYGYTF
J: TRBJ1-2
size: -
D: -
length: 17
V: TRBV11-2

DNA: TGCGCCAGCAGCCAAGAACCCTTTGCGGGACTAGCGGGGGACGAGCAGTACTTC
CDR3: CASSQEPFAGLAGDEQYF
J: TRBJ2-7
size: -
D: TRBD2
length: 18
V: TRBV4-1

DNA: TGTGCCAGCAGCTTTCAACAGGGGACCAATCAGCCCCAGCATTTT
CDR3: CASSFQQGTNQPQHF
J: TRBJ1-5
size: -
D: TRBD1
length: 15
V: TRBV7-2

DNA: TGCGCCAGCAGCCCCCGGGGTTTGGGCGAGCAGTACTTC
CDR3: CASSPRGLGEQYF
J: TRBJ2-7
size: -
D: -
length: 13
V: TRBV4-1

DNA: TGTGCCAGCAGCTTGGGCGGGACAGGTAATCAGCCCCAGCATTTT
CDR3: CASSLGGTGNQPQHF
J: TRBJ1-5
size: -
D: TRBD1
length: 15
V: TRBV5-6

DNA: TGTGCCAGCAGCCGACCACCAGGCTCTGGGGCCAACGTCCTGACTTTC
CDR3: CASSRPPGSGANVLTF
J: TRBJ2-6
size: -
D: -
length: 16
V: TRBV5-6

DNA: TGTGCCAGCAGCCAGACAAAGAGCTCCTACGAGCAGTACTTC
CDR3: CASSQTKSSYEQYF
J: TRBJ2-7
size: -
D: -
length: 14
V: TRBV4-2

DNA: TGTGCCAGCAGCTTAGTGTTATCGGGGGGCGAGCAGTTCTTC
CDR3: CASSLVLSGGEQFF
J: TRBJ2-1
size: -
D: -
length: 14
V: TRBV7-8

DNA: TGTGCCAGCAGTATACAGGAGACCCAGTACTTC
CDR3: CASSIQETQYF
J: TRBJ2-5
size: -
D: -
length: 11
V: TRBV12-3/TRBV12-4

DNA: TGTGCCAGCTCATCCGGGGGGGGGAAGGATAATTCACCCCTCCACTTT
CDR3: CASSSGGGKDNSPLHF
J: TRBJ1-6
size: -
D: -
length: 16
V: TRBV18

DNA: TGCGCCAGCAGCCAATTACTAGCGGTTCCCTACGAGCAGTACTTC
CDR3: CASSQLLAVPYEQYF
J: TRBJ2-7
size: -
D: TRBD2
length: 15
V: TRBV4-1

DNA: TGTGCCAGCAGCGCCGGGACAGACTATGGCTACACCTTC
CDR3: CASSAGTDYGYTF
J: TRBJ1-2
size: -
D: TRBD1
length: 13
V: TRBV3-1/TRBV3-2

DNA: TGCGCCAGCAGCCAAGTGTTTACAGCGGTCTCTAACTATGGCTACACCTTC
CDR3: CASSQVFTAVSNYGYTF
J: TRBJ1-2
size: -
D: -
length: 17
V: TRBV4-1

DNA: TGTGCCAGCAGTCGCATTACAGGGCCCTTTAATGAAAAACTGTTTTTT
CDR3: CASSRITGPFNEKLFF
J: TRBJ1-4
size: -
D: -
length: 16
V: TRBV7-2

DNA: TGTGCCAGCAGCTGGGGGGGCGGGGAGCTGTTTTTT
CDR3: CASSWGGGELFF
J: TRBJ2-2
size: -
D: TRBD2
length: 12
V: TRBV12-3/TRBV12-4

DNA: TGTGCCAGCAATTCAGCTGGACAAATTAACACTGAAGCTTTCTTT
CDR3: CASNSAGQINTEAFF
J: TRBJ1-1
size: once
D: -
length: 15
V: TRBV28